This TCR beta chain came from a study of blood T cells in healthy people across ages. Study conclusions and caveats: CMV status of donors was not determined, possibly confounding expanded clonotype changes.

Concerning this clonotype itself: Antigen unknown.

CDR1 is MNHEY, CDR2 SVGEGT, per germline. The CDR3 is 18 residues long. With 0 bases removed from V and 0 bases from J, the gap between germline ends came to 15 bases. Primed by a sample-barcoded 5' primer and a J-beta primer mix, a second PCR proceeded for about 7 to 11 cycles. With 12 random nucleotides, a template-switch adaptor tagged each individual cDNA molecule. TCRdb independently ran MiXCR on the 5' RACE reads; one entry per CDR3 protein. The sample shows about 800,000 distinct CDR3 sequences, around a quarter of them seen only once. These data are also associated with another study on T cells of mothers and their children. This second study says: Thymic selection shapes TCR recombination output in related pairs, and it does so similarly in unrelated pairs. Normalized overlap was always slightly, never significantly, higher in related than unrelated mother-child pairs.

Sequenced material: blood. The sequence derives from a boy aged 5-17 years in good health. The chain links TRBV6-2 or TRBV6-3 to TRBJ1-5; D unresolved. In DNA form, the CDR3 reads TGTGCCAGCAGTTACTCGGCGGCTCAAGGATATAGCAATCAGCCCCAGCATTTT. The encoded protein is CASSYSAAQGYSNQPQHF.